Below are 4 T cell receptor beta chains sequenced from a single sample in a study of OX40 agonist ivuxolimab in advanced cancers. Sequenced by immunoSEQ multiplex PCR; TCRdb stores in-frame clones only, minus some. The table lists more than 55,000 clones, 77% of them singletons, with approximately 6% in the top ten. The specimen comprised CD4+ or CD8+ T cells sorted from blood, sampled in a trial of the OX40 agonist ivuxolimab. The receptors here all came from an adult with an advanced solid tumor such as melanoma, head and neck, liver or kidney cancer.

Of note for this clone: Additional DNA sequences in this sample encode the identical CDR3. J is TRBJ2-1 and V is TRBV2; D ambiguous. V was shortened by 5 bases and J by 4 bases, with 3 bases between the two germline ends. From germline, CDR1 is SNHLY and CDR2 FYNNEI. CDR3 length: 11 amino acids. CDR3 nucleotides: TGTGCCAGCAGTCGATACAATGAGCAGTTCTTC. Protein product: CASSRYNEQFF.

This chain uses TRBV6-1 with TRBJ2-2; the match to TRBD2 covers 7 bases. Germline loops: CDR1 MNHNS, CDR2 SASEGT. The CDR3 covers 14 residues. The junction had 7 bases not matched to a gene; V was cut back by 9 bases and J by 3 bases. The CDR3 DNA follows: TGTGCCAGTCCAGGACTAGAACACACCGGGGAGCTGTTTTTT. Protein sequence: CASPGLEHTGELFF.

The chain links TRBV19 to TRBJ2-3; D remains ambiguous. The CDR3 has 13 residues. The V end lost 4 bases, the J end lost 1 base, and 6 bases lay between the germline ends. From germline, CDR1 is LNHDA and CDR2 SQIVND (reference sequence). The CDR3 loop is CASSKRGTDTQYF. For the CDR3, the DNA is TGTGCCAGTAGTAAACGGGGCACAGATACGCAGTATTTT.

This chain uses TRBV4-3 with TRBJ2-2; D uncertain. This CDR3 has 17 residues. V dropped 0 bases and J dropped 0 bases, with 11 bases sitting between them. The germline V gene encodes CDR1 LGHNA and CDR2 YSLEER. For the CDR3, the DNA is TGCGCCAGCAGCCAAGATGGTCGGGCCGCGAACACCGGGGAGCTGTTTTTT. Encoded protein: CASSQDGRAANTGELFF.